The 16 T cell receptor beta chains below all came from one sample that was sequenced in a study of blood T cell repertoires in COVID-19. Some clones are missing from TCRdb's copy, which holds only in-frame ones; the method was immunoSEQ multiplex PCR. The sample holds tens of thousands of clones; about 81% are singletons and the top ten take 9.2%. The specimen sequenced was peripheral blood. These TCRs come from a human donor in a cohort sampled during active COVID-19.

The chain couples TRBV4-3 to TRBJ2-7, with TRBD2 as a possible D gene (6 bases). The germline V gene has CDR1 LGHNA and CDR2 YSLEER. V was shortened by 1 base and J by 3 bases, with 19 bases between the two germline ends. This CDR3 contains 17 residues. CDR3 bases: TGCGCCAGCAGCCAAGTATGGACCCAGGGAGGCCTCTACGAGCAGTACTTC. Translated: CASSQVWTQGGLYEQYF.

The CDR3 spells CASSASGGRGNTIYF. CDR3 nucleotide sequence: TGTGCCAGCAGCGCCTCAGGGGGCAGGGGAAACACCATATATTTT. V and J are TRBV6-5 and TRBJ1-3, with 8 nucleotides matching TRBD1. The trim removed 6 bases at V and 4 bases at J, leaving 8 bases unmatched. CDR1 is MNHEY, CDR2 SVGAGI, per germline. This CDR3 is built from 15 residues.

The V gene is TRBV6-6, the J gene TRBJ1-3, with 7 bases that match TRBD1. V lost 8 bases and J lost 4; bases outside the gene matches: 11. The CDR3 has 15 residues. Per germline, CDR1 MNHNY and CDR2 SVGAGI (reference sequence). The CDR3 loop is CASSIYRGQGNTIYF. DNA for the CDR3: TGTGCCAGCTCGATATATAGGGGGCAGGGAAACACCATATATTTT.

The chain couples TRBV5-1 to TRBJ1-1; perhaps TRBD1 as D (6 bases). CDR1 is SGHRS, CDR2 YFSETQ, per germline. Trimming removed 2 bases at V and 4 bases at J, with 9 bases between. The CDR3 consists of 13 residues. CDR3 nucleotide sequence: TGCGCCAGCAGCTTAGCAGGGGTCACTGAAGCTTTCTTT. As protein: CASSLAGVTEAFF. Drawing the rest from reference TRBV5-1 and TRBJ1-1, the complete variable domain is KAGVTQTPRYLIKTRGQQVTLSCSPISGHRSVSWYQQTPGQGLQFLFEYFSETQRNKGNFPGRFSGRQFSNSRSEMNVSTLELGDSALYLCASSLAGVTEAFFGQGTRLTVV.

The CDR3 protein is CASSLTGALNQPQHF. The CDR3 DNA sequence: TGTGCCAGCAGTCTTACAGGGGCCCTGAATCAGCCCCAGCATTTT. The V call is TRBV28, the J call TRBJ1-5, with 7 bases that match TRBD1. In germline, CDR1 is MDHEN, CDR2 SYDVKM. The trim removed 5 bases at V and 4 bases at J, leaving 8 bases unmatched. This CDR3 is built from 15 residues.

The chain recombines TRBV18 with TRBJ1-3; D gene uncertain. Trimming took 0 bases from V and 2 from J, leaving 5 bases between them. The CDR3 contains 14 residues. Per the germline V gene, CDR1 is KGHSH and CDR2 is LQKENI. CDR3 loop: CASSPPPAGNTIYF. CDR3 coding DNA: TGTGCCAGCTCACCACCCCCTGCTGGAAACACCATATATTTT.

J is TRBJ1-6 and V is TRBV5-1; a possible D gene is TRBD1 (5 bases). This CDR3 is 16 amino acids long. V lost 5 bases, J lost 5 bases, and 17 bases lay in between. Looked up from germline, CDR1 is SGHRS and CDR2 is YFSETQ. In nucleotides, the CDR3 is TGCGCCAGCAGTTTCTCCCTCGCAGGGAATAATTCACCCCTCCACTTT. As protein: CASSFSLAGNNSPLHF.

The gene calls are TRBV10-3 and TRBJ2-7; D is possibly TRBD2 (7 bases). The CDR3 sequence is 14 residues long. The V and J ends lost 3 bases and 5 bases respectively, with 14 bases between them. Germline CDR1 and CDR2: ENHRY and SYGVKD. The CDR3 DNA reads as TGTGCCATCAGTGATCGGGGGGCGAGGGACGAGCAGTACTTC. Protein: CAISDRGARDEQYF.

This clone was seen only a few times. The chain carries TRBV28 and TRBJ2-2; D perhaps matches TRBD2 (5 bases). Germline assignment: CDR1 MDHEN and CDR2 SYDVKM. The length of the CDR3 is 15 residues. V lost 2 bases, J lost 0 bases, and 7 bases lay in between. The CDR3 region is CASSLGGANTGELFF. Written as DNA, the CDR3 is TGTGCCAGCAGTTTAGGAGGAGCGAACACCGGGGAGCTGTTTTTT.

The V and J genes are TRBV5-6 and TRBJ1-1; D uncertain. The V gene's germline CDR1 is SGHDT and CDR2 YYEEEE. Deletions cut 4 bases from V and 4 bases from J, with 14 bases between. The CDR3 runs to 14 residues. The CDR3 nucleotides read TGTGCCAGCAGCCTGGTCGCGGGGAGCACTGAAGCTTTCTTT. Its protein product is CASSLVAGSTEAFF.

The chain employs TRBV24-1 and TRBJ2-1; D remains ambiguous. Per the germline V gene, CDR1 is KGHDR and CDR2 is SFDVKD. Deletions cut 10 bases from V and 3 bases from J, with 12 bases between. CDR3 size: 13 residues. The CDR3 reads CATSKANYNEQFF. CDR3 nucleotides: TGTGCCACGTCCAAAGCGAACTACAATGAGCAGTTCTTC.

The genes are TRBV4-3 and TRBJ2-7, with 7 bases lining up with TRBD1. The CDR3 contains 15 residues. Losses at the gene ends were 1 base for V and 2 bases for J; bases not matched to a gene: 5. Germline CDR1 reads LGHNA; CDR2 reads YSLEER. The CDR3 reads CASSQGQGAAYEQYF. CDR3 sequence (DNA): TGCGCCAGCAGCCAAGGACAGGGTGCGGCCTACGAGCAGTACTTC.

CDR3 sequence reads: CASSSEGPSRETQYF. For the CDR3, the DNA is TGTGCCAGCAGCTCCGAGGGCCCTTCGCGAGAGACCCAGTACTTC. The V and J genes are TRBV4-2 and TRBJ2-5, with TRBD2 as a possible D gene (5 bases). In germline, CDR1 is LGHNA, CDR2 YNFKEQ. The CDR3 is 15 residues long. The V end lost 5 bases, the J end lost 4 bases, and 17 bases lay between the germline ends.

This rearrangement joins TRBV3-1 (or the pseudogene TRBV3-2) to TRBJ2-1; 12 bases align to TRBD2. V was pared by 1 base and J by 7 bases, with 2 bases of the junction left unmatched. CDR1 and CDR2 from the germline V gene are LGHDT and YNNKEL (reference sequence). The CDR3 extends over 15 amino acids. CDR3 sequence (DNA): TGTGCCAGCAGCCAAGGGACTAGCGGGACAAATGAGCAGTTCTTC. Residues: CASSQGTSGTNEQFF.

In DNA, the CDR3 is TGCGCCAGCAGCCAAGAATGGGAACAGGATAACTATGGCTACACCTTC. This translates into CASSQEWEQDNYGYTF. This chain links TRBV4-3 with TRBJ1-2, with D tentatively TRBD1 (5 bases). With 0 bases removed from V and 1 base from J, the gap between germline ends came to 12 bases. The CDR3 totals 16 residues. CDR1 is LGHNA and CDR2 is YSLEER in the germline V gene.

The V gene is TRBV5-1, the J gene TRBJ1-4; TRBD1 is a possible D gene (5 bases). Trimming cost V 4 bases and J 5 bases, with 12 bases left between them. The germline V gene has CDR1 SGHRS and CDR2 YFSETQ. This CDR3 has 14 amino acids. CDR3 DNA: TGCGCCAGCAGCGCGGGACGGGAGAATGAAAAACTGTTTTTT. This encodes CASSAGRENEKLFF.